Reported below is one T cell receptor (beta chain). Antigen unknown. The CDR3 runs to 16 residues. V gave up 6 bases and J gave up 10 bases; unmatched junction bases: 18. Germline CDR1 ENHRY, CDR2 SYGVKD. These data originate in a study of OX40 agonist ivuxolimab in advanced cancers. On the study more broadly: Patients were dosed intravenously with ivuxolimab at 0.01 to 10 mg/kg every 2 weeks.

Study-level points and caveats: Clonal expansion by week 6 occurred in CD4+ and CD8+ blood T cells (at 0.1 to 3.0 mg/kg). Relative to CD4+ cells, CD8+ T cells on average had more expanded clones.

Sequencing used immunoSEQ multiplex PCR; TCRdb keeps in-frame clones, though not all of them. The sample lists roughly 40,000 clones, around 83% occurring once. The chain employs TRBV10-3 and TRBJ1-5, with 7 bases aligning to TRBD1. This specimen was CD4+ or CD8+ T cells sorted from blood, taken in a trial of the OX40 agonist ivuxolimab. The sequence derives from an adult with an advanced solid tumor such as melanoma, head and neck, liver or kidney cancer. The CDR3 sequence: CAISATQRGLMVPQHF. CDR3 sequence (DNA): TGTGCCATCAGCGCAACCCAGAGGGGGCTAATGGTACCCCAGCATTTT.